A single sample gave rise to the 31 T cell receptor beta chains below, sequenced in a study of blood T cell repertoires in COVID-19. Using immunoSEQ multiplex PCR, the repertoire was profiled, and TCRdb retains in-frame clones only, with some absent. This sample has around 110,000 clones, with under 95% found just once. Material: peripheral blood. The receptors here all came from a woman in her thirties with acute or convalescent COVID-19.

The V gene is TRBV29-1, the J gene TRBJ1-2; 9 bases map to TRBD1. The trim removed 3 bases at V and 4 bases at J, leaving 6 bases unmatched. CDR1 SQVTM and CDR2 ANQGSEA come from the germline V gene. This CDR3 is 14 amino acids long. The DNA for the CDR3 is TGCAGCGTTGATGGACAGGGGATATCCTATGGCTACACCTTC. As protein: CSVDGQGISYGYTF.

The CDR3 region has the DNA TGTGCCAGCAGCTTAGATCTAACAGCCTCTGGAAACACCATATATTTT. Translated, it gives CASSLDLTASGNTIYF. The chain is built from TRBV11-2 and TRBJ1-3; D remains unclear. The CDR3 is 16 residues long. Germline V gives CDR1 SGHAT, CDR2 FQNNGV. The germline V and J ends were trimmed by 0 bases and 0 bases, with 9 bases remaining between them.

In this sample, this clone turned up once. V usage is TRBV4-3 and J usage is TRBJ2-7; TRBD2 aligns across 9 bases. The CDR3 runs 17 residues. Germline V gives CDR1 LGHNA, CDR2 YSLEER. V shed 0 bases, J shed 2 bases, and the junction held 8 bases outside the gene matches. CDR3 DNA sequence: TGCGCCAGCAGCCAAGATCGCGCGAGCGGGGGGACCTACGAGCAGTACTTC. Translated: CASSQDRASGGTYEQYF.

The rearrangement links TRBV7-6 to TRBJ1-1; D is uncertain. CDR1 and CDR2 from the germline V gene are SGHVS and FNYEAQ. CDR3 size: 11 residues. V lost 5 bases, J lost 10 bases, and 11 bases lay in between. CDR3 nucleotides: TGTGCCAGCAGCCCCTTGTCCCTAGCTTTCTTT. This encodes CASSPLSLAFF.

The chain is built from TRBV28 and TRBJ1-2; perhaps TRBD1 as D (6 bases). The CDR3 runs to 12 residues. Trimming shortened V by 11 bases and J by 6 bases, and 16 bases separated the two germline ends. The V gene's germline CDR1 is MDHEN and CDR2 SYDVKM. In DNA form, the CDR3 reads TGTGCCGGAAATACAGGGATTCATGGCTACACCTTC. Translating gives CAGNTGIHGYTF.

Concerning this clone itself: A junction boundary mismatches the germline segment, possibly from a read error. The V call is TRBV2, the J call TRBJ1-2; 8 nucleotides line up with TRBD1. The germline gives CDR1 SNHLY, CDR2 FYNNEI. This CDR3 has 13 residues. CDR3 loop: CASNVGQGVYVAF. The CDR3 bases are TGTGCCAGCAACGTCGGACAGGGAGTATACGTGGCCTTC.

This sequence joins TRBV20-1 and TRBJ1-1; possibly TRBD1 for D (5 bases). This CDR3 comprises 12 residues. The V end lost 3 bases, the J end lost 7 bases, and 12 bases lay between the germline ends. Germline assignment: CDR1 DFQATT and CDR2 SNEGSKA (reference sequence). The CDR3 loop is CSASRGVGEAFF. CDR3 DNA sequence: TGCAGTGCTAGTCGGGGGGTGGGTGAAGCTTTCTTT.

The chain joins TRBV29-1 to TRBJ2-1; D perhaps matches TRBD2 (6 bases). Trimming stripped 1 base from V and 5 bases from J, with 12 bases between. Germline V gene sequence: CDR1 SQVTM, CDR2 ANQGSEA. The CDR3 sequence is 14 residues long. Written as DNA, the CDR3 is TGCAGCGTTGAAGGTAGCGGAAAAGACAATGAGCAGTTCTTC. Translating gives CSVEGSGKDNEQFF.

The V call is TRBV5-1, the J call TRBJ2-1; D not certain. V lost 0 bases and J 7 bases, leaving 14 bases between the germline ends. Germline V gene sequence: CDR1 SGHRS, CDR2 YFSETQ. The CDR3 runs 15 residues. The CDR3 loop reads CASSLASTSRNEQFF. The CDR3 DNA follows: TGCGCCAGCAGCTTGGCTAGTACCTCCCGAAATGAGCAGTTCTTC. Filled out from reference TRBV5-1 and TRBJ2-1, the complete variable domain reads KAGVTQTPRYLIKTRGQQVTLSCSPISGHRSVSWYQQTPGQGLQFLFEYFSETQRNKGNFPGRFSGRQFSNSRSEMNVSTLELGDSALYLCASSLASTSRNEQFFGPGTRLTVL.

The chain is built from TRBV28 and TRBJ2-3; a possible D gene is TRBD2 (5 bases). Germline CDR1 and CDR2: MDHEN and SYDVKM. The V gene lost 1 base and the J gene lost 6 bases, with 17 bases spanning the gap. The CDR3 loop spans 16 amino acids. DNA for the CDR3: TGTGCCAGCAGTTTATCCCTCGGGATCCAACTGGATACGCAGTATTTT. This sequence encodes CASSLSLGIQLDTQYF.

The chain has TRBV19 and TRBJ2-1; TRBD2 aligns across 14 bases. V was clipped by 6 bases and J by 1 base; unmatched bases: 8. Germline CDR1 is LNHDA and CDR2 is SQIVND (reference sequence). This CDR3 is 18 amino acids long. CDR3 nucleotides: TGTGCCAGTAGCCGGACTAGCGGGAGGATTGGGTCCTACAATGAGCAGTTCTTC. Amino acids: CASSRTSGRIGSYNEQFF.

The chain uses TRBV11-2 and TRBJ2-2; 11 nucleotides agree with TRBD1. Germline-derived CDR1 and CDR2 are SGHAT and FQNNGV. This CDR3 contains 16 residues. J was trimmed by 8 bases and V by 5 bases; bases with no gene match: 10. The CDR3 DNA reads TGTGCCAGCAGCCAACACGGACAGGGGGCTGTTGGGGAGCTGTTTTTT. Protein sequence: CASSQHGQGAVGELFF. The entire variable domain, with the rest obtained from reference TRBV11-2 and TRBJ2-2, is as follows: EAGVAQSPRYKIIEKRQSVAFWCNPISGHATLYWYQQILGQGPKLLIQFQNNGVVDDSQLPKDRFSAERLKGVDSTLKIQPAKLEDSAVYLCASSQHGQGAVGELFFGEGSRLTVL.

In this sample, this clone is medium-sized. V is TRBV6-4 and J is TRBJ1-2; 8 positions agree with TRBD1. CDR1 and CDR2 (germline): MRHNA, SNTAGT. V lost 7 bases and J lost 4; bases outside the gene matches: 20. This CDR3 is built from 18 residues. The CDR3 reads CASTDDITGGGFGYGYTF. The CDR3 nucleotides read TGTGCCAGCACCGACGATATCACAGGGGGAGGTTTCGGCTATGGCTACACCTTC.

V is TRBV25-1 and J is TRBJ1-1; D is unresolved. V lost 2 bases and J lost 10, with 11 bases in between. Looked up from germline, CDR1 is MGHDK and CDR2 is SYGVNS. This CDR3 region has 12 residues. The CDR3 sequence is CASSEHLVGAFF. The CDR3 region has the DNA TGTGCCAGCAGTGAACATCTAGTGGGAGCTTTCTTT.

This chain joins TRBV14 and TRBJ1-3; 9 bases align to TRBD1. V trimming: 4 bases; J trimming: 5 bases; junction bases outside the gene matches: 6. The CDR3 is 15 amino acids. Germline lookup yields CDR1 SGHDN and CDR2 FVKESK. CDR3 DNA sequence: TGTGCCAGCAGCCGGGACAGGGTCGGAAGAAACACCATATATTTT. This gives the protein CASSRDRVGRNTIYF.

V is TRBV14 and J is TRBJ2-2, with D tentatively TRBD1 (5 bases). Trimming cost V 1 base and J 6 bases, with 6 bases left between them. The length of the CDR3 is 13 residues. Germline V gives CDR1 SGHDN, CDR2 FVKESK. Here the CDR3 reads CASSQVGAGELFF. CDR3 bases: TGTGCCAGCAGCCAAGTAGGGGCCGGGGAGCTGTTTTTT.

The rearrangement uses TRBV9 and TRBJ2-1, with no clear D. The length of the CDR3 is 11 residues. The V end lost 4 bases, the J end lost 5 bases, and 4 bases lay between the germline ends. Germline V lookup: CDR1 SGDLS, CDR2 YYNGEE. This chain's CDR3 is CASSQNNEQFF. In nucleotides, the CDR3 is TGTGCCAGCAGCCAGAACAATGAGCAGTTCTTC.

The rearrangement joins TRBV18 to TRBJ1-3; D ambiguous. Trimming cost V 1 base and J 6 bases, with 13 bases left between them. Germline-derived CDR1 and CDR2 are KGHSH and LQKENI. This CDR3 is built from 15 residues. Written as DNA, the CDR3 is TGTGCCAGCTCACCACGGCTTGGGCAGGCAAACACCATATATTTT. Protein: CASSPRLGQANTIYF.

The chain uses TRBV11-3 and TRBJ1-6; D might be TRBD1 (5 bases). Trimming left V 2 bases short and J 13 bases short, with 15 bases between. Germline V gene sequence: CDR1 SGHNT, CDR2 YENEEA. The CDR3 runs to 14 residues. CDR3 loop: CASSLQFGGMPLHF. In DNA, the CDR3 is TGTGCCAGCAGCTTACAGTTTGGGGGGATGCCCCTCCACTTT. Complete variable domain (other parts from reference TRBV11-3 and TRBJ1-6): EAGVVQSPRYKIIEKKQPVAFWCNPISGHNTLYWYLQNLGQGPELLIRYENEEAVDDSQLPKDRFSAERLKGVDSTLKIQPAELGDSAVYLCASSLQFGGMPLHFGNGTRLTVT.

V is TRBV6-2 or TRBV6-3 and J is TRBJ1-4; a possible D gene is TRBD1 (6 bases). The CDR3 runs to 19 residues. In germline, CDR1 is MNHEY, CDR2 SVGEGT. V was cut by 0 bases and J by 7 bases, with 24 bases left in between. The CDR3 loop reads CASSYSMSGRDTPPEKLFF. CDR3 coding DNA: TGTGCCAGCAGTTACTCGATGAGTGGACGGGACACTCCTCCTGAAAAACTGTTTTTT.

The DNA for the CDR3 is TGTGCCAGCAGCGAGGACAGGGGAAATCAGCCCCAGCATTTT. Translating it yields CASSEDRGNQPQHF. The chain joins TRBV2 to TRBJ1-5, with 9 bases identical to TRBD1. Germline assignment: CDR1 SNHLY and CDR2 FYNNEI. The V gene end was trimmed by 6 bases and the J gene end by 4 bases; junction bases not matched to a gene: 4. The CDR3 spans 14 residues.

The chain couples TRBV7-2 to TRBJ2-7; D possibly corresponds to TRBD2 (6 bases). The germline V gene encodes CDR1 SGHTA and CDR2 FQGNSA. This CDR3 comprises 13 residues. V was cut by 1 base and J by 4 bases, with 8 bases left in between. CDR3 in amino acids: CASSLETRYEQYF. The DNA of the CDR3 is TGTGCCAGCAGCTTAGAGACTAGGTACGAGCAGTACTTC.

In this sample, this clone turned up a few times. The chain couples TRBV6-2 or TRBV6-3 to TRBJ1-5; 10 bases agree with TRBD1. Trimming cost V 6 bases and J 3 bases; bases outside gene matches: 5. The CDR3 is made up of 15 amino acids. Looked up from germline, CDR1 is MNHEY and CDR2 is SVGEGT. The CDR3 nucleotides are TGTGCCAGCAGCCTGGACAGGGGGATCAATCAGCCCCAGCATTTT. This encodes CASSLDRGINQPQHF.

The CDR3 bases are TGTGCCAGCAGTTACTCAACAGGGGGCATGGATGGCTACACCTTC. Translated: CASSYSTGGMDGYTF. This rearrangement joins TRBV6-5 to TRBJ1-2; TRBD1 agrees at 9 bases. This CDR3 region has 15 residues. J lost 6 bases, V lost 0 bases, and 5 bases had no gene match. Per germline, CDR1 MNHEY and CDR2 SVGAGI.

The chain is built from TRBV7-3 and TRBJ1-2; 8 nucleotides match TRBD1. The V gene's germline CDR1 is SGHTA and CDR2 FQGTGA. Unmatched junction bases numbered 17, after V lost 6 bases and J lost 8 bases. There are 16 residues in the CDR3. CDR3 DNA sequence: TGTGCCAGCAGTCCGAACCGGGCCACGGACAGGGAGGGCTACACCTTC. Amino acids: CASSPNRATDREGYTF.

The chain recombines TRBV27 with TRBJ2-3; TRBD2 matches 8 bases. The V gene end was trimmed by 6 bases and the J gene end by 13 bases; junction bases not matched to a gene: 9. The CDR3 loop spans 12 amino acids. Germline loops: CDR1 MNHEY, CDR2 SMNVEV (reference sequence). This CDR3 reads CASSPGTRVKYF. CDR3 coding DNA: TGTGCCAGCAGCCCCGGGACTAGGGTCAAGTATTTT.

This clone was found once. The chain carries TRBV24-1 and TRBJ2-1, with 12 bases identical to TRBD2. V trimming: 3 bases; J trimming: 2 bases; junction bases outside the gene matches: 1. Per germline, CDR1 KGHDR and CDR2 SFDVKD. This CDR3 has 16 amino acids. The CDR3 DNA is TGTGCCACCAGTGATAGGACTAGCGGGACCTACAATGAGCAGTTCTTC. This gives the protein CATSDRTSGTYNEQFF.

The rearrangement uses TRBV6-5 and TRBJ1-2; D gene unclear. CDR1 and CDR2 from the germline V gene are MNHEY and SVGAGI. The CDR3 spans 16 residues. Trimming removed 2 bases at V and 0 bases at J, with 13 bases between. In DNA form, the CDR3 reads TGTGCCAGCAGTTACGATGGCACACAAGCTAACTATGGCTACACCTTC. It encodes CASSYDGTQANYGYTF.

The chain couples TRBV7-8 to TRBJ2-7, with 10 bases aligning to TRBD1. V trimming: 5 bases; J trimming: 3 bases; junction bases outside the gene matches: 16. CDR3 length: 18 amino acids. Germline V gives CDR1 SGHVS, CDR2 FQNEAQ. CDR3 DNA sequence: TGTGCCAGCAGCCCCCGTCTTGGACAGGGGGGGACCAACTACGAGCAGTACTTC. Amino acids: CASSPRLGQGGTNYEQYF.

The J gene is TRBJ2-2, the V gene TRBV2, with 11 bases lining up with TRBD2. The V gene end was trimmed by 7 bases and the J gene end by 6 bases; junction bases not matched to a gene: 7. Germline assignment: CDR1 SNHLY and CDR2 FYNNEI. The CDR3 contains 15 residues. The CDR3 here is CASNSGGDFPGELFF. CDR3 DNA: TGTGCCAGCAATAGCGGGGGGGACTTTCCCGGGGAGCTGTTTTTT.

CDR3 in amino acids: CASSAGARTSGSNGELFF. For the CDR3, the DNA is TGTGCCAGCAGCGCTGGAGCGCGGACTAGCGGGAGTAACGGGGAGCTGTTTTTT. V is TRBV5-4 and J is TRBJ2-2; 13 bases agree with TRBD2. Germline-derived CDR1 and CDR2 are SGHNT and YYREEE (reference sequence). J gave up 7 bases and V 4 bases, and 13 bases lay outside the gene matches. CDR3 size: 18 residues. The full variable domain, its missing parts supplied by reference TRBV5-4 and TRBJ2-2, is ETGVTQSPTHLIKTRGQQVTLRCSSQSGHNTVSWYQQALGQGPQFIFQYYREEENGRGNFPPRFSGLQFPNYSSELNVNALELDDSALYLCASSAGARTSGSNGELFFGEGSRLTVL.